This TCR beta chain was documented in a study of vaccination effects on CD4 cells after COVID-19. Pools of viral peptides were used by the ViraFEST assay to expand antigen-specific CD4+ T cells ahead of sequencing. Subsequent to a culture period of 10 to 11 days, CD4+ T cells were isolated. Every participant took two doses of the BNT162b2 or mRNA-1273 vaccine. About 2 million PBMC per well received about 10 IU/ml IL-2 and approximately 9.2 ug/ml peptides in culture. Measured with immunoSEQ multiplex PCR; TCRdb has only the in-frame clones, and not every one. The repertoire includes approximately 61,000 clones, around four fifths of them detected once, and 1% to 1.5% sits in the top ten. Regarding the study as a whole: The study got few convalescent patients and did not collect any early post-infection timepoints. By a late point after vaccination, infection- and vaccine-induced clones had shrunk markedly through clonal contraction.

Comments on this clone: Its matching antigen is unknown.

V lost 4 bases, J lost 10 bases, and 21 bases lay in between. The CDR3 is made up of 16 amino acids. Germline values: CDR1 SGHRS, CDR2 YFSETQ. The chain joins TRBV5-1 to TRBJ1-6; no firm D call. The sequencing here drew on CD4+ T cells from PBMCs cultured with HCoV-229E spike peptides, taken after COVID-19 vaccination. This clonotype was sampled from a human donor who received a COVID-19 vaccine. DNA for the CDR3: TGCGCCAGCAGCGGGTGGGCCCCCGGGTCCGGCTCACCCCTCCACTTT. As protein: CASSGWAPGSGSPLHF.